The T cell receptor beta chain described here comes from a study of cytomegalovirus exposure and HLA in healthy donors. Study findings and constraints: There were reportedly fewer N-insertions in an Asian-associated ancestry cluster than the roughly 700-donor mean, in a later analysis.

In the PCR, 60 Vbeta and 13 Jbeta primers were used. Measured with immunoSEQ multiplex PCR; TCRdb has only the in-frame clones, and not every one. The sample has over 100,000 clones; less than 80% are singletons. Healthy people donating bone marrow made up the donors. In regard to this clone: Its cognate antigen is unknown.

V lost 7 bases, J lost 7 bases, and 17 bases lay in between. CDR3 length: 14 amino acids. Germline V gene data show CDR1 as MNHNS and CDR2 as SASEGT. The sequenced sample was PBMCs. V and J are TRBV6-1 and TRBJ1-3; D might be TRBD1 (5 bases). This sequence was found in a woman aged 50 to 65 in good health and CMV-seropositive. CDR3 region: CASTPTDSRNTIYF. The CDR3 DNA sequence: TGTGCCAGCACCCCAACCGACAGTAGGAACACCATATATTTT.